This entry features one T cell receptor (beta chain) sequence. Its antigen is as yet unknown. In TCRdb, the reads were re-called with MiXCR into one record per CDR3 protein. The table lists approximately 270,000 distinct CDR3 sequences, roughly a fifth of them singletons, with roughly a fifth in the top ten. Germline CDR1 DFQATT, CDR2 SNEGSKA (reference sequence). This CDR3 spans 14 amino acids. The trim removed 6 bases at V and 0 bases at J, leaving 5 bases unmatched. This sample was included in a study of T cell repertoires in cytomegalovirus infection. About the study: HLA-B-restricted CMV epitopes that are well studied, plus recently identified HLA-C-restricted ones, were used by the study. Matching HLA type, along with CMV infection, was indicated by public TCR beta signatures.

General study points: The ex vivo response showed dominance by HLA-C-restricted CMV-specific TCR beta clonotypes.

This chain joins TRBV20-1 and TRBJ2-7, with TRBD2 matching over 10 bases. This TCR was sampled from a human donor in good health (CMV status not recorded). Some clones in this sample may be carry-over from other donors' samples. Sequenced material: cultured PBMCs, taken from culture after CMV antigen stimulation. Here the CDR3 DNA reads TGCAGTGCGGAAGCGGGAGGGCCCTCCTACGAGCAGTACGTC. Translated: CSAEAGGPSYEQYV.